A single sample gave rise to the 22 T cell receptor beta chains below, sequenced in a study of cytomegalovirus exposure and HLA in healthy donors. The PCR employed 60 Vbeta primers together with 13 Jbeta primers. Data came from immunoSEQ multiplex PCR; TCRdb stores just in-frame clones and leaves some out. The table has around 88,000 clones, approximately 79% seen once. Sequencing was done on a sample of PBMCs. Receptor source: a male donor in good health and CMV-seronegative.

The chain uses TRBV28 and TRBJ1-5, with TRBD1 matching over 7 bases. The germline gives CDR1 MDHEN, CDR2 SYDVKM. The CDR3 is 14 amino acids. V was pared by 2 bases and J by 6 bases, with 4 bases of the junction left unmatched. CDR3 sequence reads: CASSLQSGGQPQHF. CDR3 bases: TGTGCCAGCAGTTTACAGTCAGGGGGTCAGCCCCAGCATTTT.

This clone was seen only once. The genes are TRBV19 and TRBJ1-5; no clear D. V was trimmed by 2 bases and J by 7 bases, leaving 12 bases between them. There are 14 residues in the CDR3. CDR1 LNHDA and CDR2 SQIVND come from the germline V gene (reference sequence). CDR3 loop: CASSITSGTQPQHF. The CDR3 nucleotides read TGTGCCAGTAGTATAACGTCGGGTACCCAGCCCCAGCATTTT.

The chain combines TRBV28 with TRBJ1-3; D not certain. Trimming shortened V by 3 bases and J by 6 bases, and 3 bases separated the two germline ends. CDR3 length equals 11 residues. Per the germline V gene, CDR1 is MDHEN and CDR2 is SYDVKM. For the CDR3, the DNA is TGTGCCAGCAGTTTCTTAAACACCATATATTTT. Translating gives CASSFLNTIYF.

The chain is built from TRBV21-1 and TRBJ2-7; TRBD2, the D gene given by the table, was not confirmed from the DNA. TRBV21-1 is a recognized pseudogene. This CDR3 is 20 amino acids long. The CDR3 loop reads CASSKPNKMEDARSSYEQYF. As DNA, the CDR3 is TGTGCCAGCAGCAAACCGAATAAGATGGAGGACGCTAGGAGCTCCTACGAGCAGTACTTC.

The CDR3 protein is CASSVVRGISVLNTDTQYF. CDR3 DNA sequence: TGTGCCAGCAGCGTAGTGCGCGGGATCTCTGTCCTAAACACAGATACGCAGTATTTT. V is TRBV9 and J is TRBJ2-3; possibly TRBD2 for D (6 bases). The germline gives CDR1 SGDLS, CDR2 YYNGEE. The CDR3 totals 19 residues. V shed 0 bases and J shed 2 bases, with 22 bases lying between them.

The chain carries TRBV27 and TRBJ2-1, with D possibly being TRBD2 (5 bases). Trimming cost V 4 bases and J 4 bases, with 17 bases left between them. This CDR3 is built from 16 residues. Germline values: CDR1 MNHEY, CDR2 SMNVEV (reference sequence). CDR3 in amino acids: CASSSKWTVRYNEQFF. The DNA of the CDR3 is TGTGCCAGCAGTTCCAAGTGGACTGTCAGGTACAATGAGCAGTTCTTC.

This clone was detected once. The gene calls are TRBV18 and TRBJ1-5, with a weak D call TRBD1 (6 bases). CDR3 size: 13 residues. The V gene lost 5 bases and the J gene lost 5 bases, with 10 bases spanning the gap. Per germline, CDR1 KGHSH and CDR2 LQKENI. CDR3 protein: CASSGGQDQPQHF. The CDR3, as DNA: TGTGCCAGCTCAGGGGGCCAGGATCAGCCCCAGCATTTT.

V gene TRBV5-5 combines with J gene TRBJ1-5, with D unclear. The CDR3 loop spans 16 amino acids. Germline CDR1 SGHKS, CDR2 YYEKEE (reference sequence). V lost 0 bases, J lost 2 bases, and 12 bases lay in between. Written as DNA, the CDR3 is TGTGCCAGCAGCTTGGCGGGGTTGGTAGGCAATCAGCCCCAGCATTTT. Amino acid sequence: CASSLAGLVGNQPQHF.

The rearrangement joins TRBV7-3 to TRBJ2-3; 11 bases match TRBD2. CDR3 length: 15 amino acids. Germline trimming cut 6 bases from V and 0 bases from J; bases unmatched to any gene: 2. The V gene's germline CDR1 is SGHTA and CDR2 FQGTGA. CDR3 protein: CASRRLAGSTDTQYF. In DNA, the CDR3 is TGTGCCAGCAGGAGACTAGCGGGAAGCACAGATACGCAGTATTTT.

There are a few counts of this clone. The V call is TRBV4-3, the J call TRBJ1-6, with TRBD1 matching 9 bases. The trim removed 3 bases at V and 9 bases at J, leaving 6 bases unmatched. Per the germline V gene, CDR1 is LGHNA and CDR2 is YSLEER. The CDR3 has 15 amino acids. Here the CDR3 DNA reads TGCGCCAGCAGCCAGGGGGACAGGGAGACTTCACCCCTCCACTTT. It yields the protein CASSQGDRETSPLHF.

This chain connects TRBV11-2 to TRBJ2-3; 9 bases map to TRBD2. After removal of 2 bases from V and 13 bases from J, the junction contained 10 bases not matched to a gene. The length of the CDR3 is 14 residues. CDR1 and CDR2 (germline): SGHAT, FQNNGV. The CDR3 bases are TGTGCCAGCAGCTTAACACGAAGCGGGGGGCATGAGTATTTT. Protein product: CASSLTRSGGHEYF.

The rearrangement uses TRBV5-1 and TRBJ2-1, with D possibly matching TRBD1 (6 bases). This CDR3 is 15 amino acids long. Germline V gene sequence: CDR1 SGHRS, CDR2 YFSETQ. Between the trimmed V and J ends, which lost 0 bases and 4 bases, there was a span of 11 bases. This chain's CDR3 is CASSLETGPYNEQFF. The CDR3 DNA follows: TGCGCCAGCAGCTTGGAGACAGGACCATACAATGAGCAGTTCTTC.

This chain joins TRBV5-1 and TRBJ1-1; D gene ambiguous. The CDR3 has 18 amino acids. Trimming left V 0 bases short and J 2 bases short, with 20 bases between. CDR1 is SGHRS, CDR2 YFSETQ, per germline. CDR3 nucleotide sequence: TGCGCCAGCAGCTTGGTGGAGCAACGCCACTGGTTCAACACTGAAGCTTTCTTT. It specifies CASSLVEQRHWFNTEAFF.

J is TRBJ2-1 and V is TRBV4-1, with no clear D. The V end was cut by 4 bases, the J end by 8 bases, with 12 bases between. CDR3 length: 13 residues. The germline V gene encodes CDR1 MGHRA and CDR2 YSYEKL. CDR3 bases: TGCGCCAGCAGCCCATTGATGAGTGATGAGCAGTTCTTC. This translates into CASSPLMSDEQFF.

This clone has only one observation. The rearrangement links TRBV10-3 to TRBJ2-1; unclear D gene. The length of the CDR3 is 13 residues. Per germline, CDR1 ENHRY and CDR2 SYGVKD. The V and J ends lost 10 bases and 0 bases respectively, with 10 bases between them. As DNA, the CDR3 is TGTGCCACCGCTGGCCTCTCCTACAATGAGCAGTTCTTC. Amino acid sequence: CATAGLSYNEQFF.

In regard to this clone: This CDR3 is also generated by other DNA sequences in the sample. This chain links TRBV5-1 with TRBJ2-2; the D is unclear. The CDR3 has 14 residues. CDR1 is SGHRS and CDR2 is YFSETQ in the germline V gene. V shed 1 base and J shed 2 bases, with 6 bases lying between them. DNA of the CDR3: TGCGCCAGCAGCTTGCTAGTTAACACCGGGGAGCTGTTTTTT. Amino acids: CASSLLVNTGELFF. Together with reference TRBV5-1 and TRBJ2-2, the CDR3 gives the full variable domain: KAGVTQTPRYLIKTRGQQVTLSCSPISGHRSVSWYQQTPGQGLQFLFEYFSETQRNKGNFPGRFSGRQFSNSRSEMNVSTLELGDSALYLCASSLLVNTGELFFGEGSRLTVL.

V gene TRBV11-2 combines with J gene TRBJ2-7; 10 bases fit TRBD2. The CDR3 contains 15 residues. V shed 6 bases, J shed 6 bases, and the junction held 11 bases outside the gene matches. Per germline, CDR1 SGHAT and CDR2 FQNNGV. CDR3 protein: CASRKLAGPPGEQYF. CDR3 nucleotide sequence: TGTGCCAGCAGAAAACTAGCGGGACCGCCTGGCGAGCAGTACTTC.

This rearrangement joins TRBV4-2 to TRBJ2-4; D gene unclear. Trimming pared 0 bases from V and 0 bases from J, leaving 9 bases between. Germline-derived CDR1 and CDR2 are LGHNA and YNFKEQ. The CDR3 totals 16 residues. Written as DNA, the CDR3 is TGTGCCAGCAGCCAAGATCATGGGCTAGCCAAAAACATTCAGTACTTC. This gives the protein CASSQDHGLAKNIQYF.

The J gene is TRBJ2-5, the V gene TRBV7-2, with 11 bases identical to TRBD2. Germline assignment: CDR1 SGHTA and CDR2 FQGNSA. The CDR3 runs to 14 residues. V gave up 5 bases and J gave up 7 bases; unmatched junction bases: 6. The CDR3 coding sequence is TGTGCCAGCAGCCCACTAGCGGGAGCGGGGACCCAGTACTTC. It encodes CASSPLAGAGTQYF.

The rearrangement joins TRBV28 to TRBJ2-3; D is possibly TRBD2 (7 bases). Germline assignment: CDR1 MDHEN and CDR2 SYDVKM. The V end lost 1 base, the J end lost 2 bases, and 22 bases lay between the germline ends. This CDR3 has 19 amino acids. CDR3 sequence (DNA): TGTGCCAGCAGTTTATTTTCTTTTCTGGCGGGGGCGAACACAGATACGCAGTATTTT. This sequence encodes CASSLFSFLAGANTDTQYF.

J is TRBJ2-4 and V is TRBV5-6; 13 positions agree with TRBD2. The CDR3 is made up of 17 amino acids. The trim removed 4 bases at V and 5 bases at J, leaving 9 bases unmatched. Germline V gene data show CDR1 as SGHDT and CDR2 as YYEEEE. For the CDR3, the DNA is TGTGCCAGCAGCCAAGGACTAGCGGGAGAGTTGCAAAACATTCAGTACTTC. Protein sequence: CASSQGLAGELQNIQYF.

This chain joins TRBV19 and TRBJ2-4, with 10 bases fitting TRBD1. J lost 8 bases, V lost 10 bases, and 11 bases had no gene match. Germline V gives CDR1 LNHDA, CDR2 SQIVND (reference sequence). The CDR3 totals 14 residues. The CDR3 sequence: CATSGTGDWDIQYF. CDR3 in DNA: TGTGCCACCTCCGGGACAGGGGACTGGGACATTCAGTACTTC.